Presented here are 2 T cell receptor beta chains from one specimen sequenced in a study of cytomegalovirus exposure and HLA in healthy donors. Amplification used 60 Vbeta primers and 13 Jbeta primers. Assay: immunoSEQ multiplex PCR; the TCRdb copy retains only in-frame clones and omits some. The data show some 150,000 clones, 75% to 80% seen once. Material: PBMCs. All receptors come from a male donor in good health and CMV-seronegative.

DNA of the CDR3: TGTGCCAGCTCACCACCGGTAGTAGGCGCGGGTGGGGAGACCCAGTACTTC. It is translated as CASSPPVVGAGGETQYF. The genes are TRBV18 and TRBJ2-5, with D perhaps TRBD2 (5 bases). The CDR3 loop spans 17 amino acids. Germline V lookup: CDR1 KGHSH, CDR2 LQKENI. Trimming cost V 0 bases and J 5 bases, with 19 bases left between them.

The chain carries TRBV27 and TRBJ2-7, with 8 bases matching TRBD1. After removal of 2 bases from V and 4 bases from J, the junction contained 10 bases not matched to a gene. This CDR3 has 16 amino acids. The germline V gene has CDR1 MNHEY and CDR2 SMNVEV (reference sequence). Here the CDR3 reads CASSLTTGGVLYEQYF. CDR3 nucleotides: TGTGCCAGCAGTTTAACTACAGGGGGTGTTTTGTACGAGCAGTACTTC.